This T cell receptor (delta chain) came from a study of gamma-delta T cells after stem cell transplantation. In this sample, this clone turned up a few times. The protein held in TCRdb is that of a much larger clone and does not match this DNA's translation at residue 3, likely because of a read error; the protein shown is translated from the DNA. TCRdb re-called clones from the RT-PCR reads via CATT. The data show roughly 1,500 delta-chain clones, with approximately 15% seen just once and about 23% held by the top ten. This CDR3 comprises 14 residues. CDR1 and CDR2 (germline): GEAIGNYY, EKD. This TCR came from a human donor. It is not recorded whose cells these are; they may come from a transplant donor. V is TRDV2 and J is TRDJ1; D is unresolved. Sequences were obtained from gamma-delta T cells. CDR3 nucleotide sequence: TGTGCCTATGACCTCCTCCCGGACACCGATAAACTCATCTTT. Protein: CAYDLLPDTDKLIF.